This entry describes one T cell receptor beta chain. The antigen is unknown. Assay used: immunoSEQ multiplex PCR; TCRdb lists only in-frame clones, some missing. This listing includes 9,500 to 10,000 clones. This record belongs to a study of synovial regulatory T cells in juvenile arthritis. Study-wide results and caveats: Compared with other blood Treg cells, inflammation-associated Treg cells had reduced TCR diversity. Across patients, iaTreg TCR repertoires were mostly private, partly shared with synovial Teff and blood CPL. iaTreg cells shared more CDR3 sequences with synovial Tregs than other blood Tregs did.

Input material: Treg cells from blood. Subset in this sample: HLA-DR+ inflammation-associated blood Treg cells. The source of this sequence is a donor younger than 35 with juvenile idiopathic arthritis.

The CDR3 reads CAKDQQLGRTEAFF. The chain recombines TRBV2 with TRBJ1-1. Germline assignment: CDR1 SNHLY and CDR2 FYNNEI. This CDR3 spans 14 amino acids. DNA was not recorded.